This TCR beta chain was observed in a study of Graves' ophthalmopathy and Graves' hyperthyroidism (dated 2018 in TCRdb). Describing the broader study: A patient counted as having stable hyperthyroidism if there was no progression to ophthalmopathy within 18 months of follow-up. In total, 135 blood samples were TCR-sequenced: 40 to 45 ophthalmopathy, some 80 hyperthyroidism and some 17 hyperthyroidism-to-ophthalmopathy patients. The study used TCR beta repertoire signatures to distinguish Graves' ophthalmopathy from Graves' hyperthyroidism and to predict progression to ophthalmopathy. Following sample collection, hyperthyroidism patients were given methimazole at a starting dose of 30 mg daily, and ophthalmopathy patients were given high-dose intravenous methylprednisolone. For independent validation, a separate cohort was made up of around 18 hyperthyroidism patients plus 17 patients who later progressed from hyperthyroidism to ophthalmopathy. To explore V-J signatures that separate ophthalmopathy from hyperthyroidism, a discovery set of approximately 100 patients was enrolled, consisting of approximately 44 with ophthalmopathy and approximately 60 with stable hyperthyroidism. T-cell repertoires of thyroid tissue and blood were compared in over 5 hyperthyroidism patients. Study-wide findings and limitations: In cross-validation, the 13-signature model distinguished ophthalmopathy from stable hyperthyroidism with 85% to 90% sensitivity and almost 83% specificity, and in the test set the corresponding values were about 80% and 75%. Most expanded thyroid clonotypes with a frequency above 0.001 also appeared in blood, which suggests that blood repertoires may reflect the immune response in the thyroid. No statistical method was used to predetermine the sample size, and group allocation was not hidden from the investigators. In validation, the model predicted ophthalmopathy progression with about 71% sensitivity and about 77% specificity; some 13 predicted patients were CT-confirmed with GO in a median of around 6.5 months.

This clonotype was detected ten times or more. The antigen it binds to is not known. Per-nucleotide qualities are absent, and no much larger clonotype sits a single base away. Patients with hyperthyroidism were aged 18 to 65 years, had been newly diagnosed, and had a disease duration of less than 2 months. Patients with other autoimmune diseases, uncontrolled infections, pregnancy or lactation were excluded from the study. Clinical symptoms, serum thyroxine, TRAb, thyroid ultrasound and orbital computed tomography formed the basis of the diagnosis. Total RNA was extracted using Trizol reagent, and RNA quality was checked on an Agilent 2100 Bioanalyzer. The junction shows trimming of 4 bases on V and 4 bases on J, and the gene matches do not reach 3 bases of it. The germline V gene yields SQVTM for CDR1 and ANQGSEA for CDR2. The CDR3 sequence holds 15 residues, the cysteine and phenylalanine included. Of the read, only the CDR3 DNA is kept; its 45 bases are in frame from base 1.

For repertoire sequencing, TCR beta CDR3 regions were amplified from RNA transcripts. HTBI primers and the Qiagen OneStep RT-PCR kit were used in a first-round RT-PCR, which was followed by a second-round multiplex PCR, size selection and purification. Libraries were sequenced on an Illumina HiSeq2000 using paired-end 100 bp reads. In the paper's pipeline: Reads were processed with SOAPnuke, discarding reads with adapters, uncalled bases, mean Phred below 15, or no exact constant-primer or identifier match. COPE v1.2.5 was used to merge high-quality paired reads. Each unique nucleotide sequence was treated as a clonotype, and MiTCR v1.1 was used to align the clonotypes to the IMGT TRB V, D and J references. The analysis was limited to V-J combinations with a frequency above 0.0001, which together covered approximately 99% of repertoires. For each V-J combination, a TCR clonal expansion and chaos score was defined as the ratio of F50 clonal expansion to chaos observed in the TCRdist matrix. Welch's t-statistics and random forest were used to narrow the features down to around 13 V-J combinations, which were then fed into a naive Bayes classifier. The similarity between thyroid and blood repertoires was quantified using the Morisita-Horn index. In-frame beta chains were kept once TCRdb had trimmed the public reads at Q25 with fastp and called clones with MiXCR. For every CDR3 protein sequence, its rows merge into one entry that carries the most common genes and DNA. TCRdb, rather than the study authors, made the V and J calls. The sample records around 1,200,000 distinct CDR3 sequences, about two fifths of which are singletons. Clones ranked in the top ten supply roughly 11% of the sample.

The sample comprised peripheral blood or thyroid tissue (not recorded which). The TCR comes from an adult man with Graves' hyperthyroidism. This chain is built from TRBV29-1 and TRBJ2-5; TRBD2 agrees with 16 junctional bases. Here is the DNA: TGCAGCGTTGTAGGGACTAGCGGGAGGGGAGAGACCCAGTACTTC. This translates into CSVVGTSGRGETQYF. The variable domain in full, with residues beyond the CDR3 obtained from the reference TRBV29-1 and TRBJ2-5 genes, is SAVISQKPSRDICQRGTSLTIQCQVDSQVTMMFWYRQQPGQSLTLIATANQGSEATYESGFVIDKFPISRPNLTFSTLTVSNMSPEDSSIYLCSVVGTSGRGETQYFGPGTRLLVL.